The rows below give T cell receptor beta chains drawn from one sample of a study of blood T cell repertoires in COVID-19. TCRdb keeps only in-frame clones here, not all; method: immunoSEQ multiplex PCR. The sample lists a few hundred thousand clones, 75% to 90% occurring once. The sequencing sample was made of PBMCs or T cells enriched from blood (not recorded which). These receptors were taken from a woman under 30 in a cohort exposed to, infected with or recovered from COVID-19 (not recorded which). CDR3s include the opening cysteine and the closing phenylalanine or tryptophan. The order of the fields is CDR3 protein, V gene, clone size, J gene. A row's size may be missing; if present it is once, few, many or a size class.

CDR3aa: CASSITLGTGGYGYTF; v_gene: TRBV19; abundance: .; j_gene: TRBJ1-2
CDR3aa: CATSDPATSGATDTQYF; v_gene: TRBV24-1; abundance: .; j_gene: TRBJ2-3
CDR3aa: CASSTQNNQETQYF; v_gene: TRBV19; abundance: .; j_gene: TRBJ2-5
CDR3aa: CASSEGPENEKLFF; v_gene: TRBV6-1; abundance: .; j_gene: TRBJ1-4
CDR3aa: CASSLIGATEAFF; v_gene: TRBV7-9; abundance: .; j_gene: TRBJ1-1
CDR3aa: CASSKTGSYGYTF; v_gene: TRBV6-5; abundance: .; j_gene: TRBJ1-2
CDR3aa: CASSLSGTGGINEQFF; v_gene: TRBV5-1; abundance: .; j_gene: TRBJ2-1
CDR3aa: CASRTGTSGSLFAETQYF; v_gene: TRBV11-2; abundance: .; j_gene: TRBJ2-5
CDR3aa: CASSPYTRPQEQFF; v_gene: TRBV7-3; abundance: many; j_gene: TRBJ2-1
CDR3aa: CASTKGVGYNEQFF; v_gene: TRBV5-1; abundance: .; j_gene: TRBJ2-1
CDR3aa: CASSQDQGFDQPQHF; v_gene: TRBV4-1; abundance: .; j_gene: TRBJ1-5
CDR3aa: CAWSVGYRGDTQYF; v_gene: TRBV30; abundance: .; j_gene: TRBJ2-3
CDR3aa: CASSQGDRDYGYTF; v_gene: TRBV3-1/TRBV3-2; abundance: .; j_gene: TRBJ1-2
CDR3aa: CASSLAQGGETQYF; v_gene: TRBV7-2; abundance: .; j_gene: TRBJ2-5
CDR3aa: CASSFTYGVSNYGYTF; v_gene: TRBV5-1; abundance: .; j_gene: TRBJ1-2
CDR3aa: CASSPTGPRNTEAFF; v_gene: TRBV5-6; abundance: .; j_gene: TRBJ1-1
CDR3aa: CASSLAIVSPLHF; v_gene: TRBV7-2; abundance: .; j_gene: TRBJ1-6
CDR3aa: CASSATPSNTEAFF; v_gene: TRBV7-8; abundance: .; j_gene: TRBJ1-1
CDR3aa: CASTTRVPSGNTIYF; v_gene: TRBV28; abundance: .; j_gene: TRBJ1-3
CDR3aa: CASSQATVEQFF; v_gene: TRBV3-1/TRBV3-2; abundance: .; j_gene: TRBJ2-1
CDR3aa: CASSLALAGASTSYEQYF; v_gene: TRBV11-1; abundance: .; j_gene: TRBJ2-7
CDR3aa: CASSYSSPTFESFF; v_gene: TRBV6-5; abundance: .; j_gene: TRBJ1-1
CDR3aa: CASSEGDTGTEAFF; v_gene: TRBV2; abundance: .; j_gene: TRBJ1-1
CDR3aa: CASESAGGLNTEAFF; v_gene: TRBV28; abundance: .; j_gene: TRBJ1-1
CDR3aa: CATSDATRPGELFF; v_gene: TRBV24-1; abundance: .; j_gene: TRBJ2-2
CDR3aa: CASSSQVRTGELFF; v_gene: TRBV18; abundance: .; j_gene: TRBJ2-2